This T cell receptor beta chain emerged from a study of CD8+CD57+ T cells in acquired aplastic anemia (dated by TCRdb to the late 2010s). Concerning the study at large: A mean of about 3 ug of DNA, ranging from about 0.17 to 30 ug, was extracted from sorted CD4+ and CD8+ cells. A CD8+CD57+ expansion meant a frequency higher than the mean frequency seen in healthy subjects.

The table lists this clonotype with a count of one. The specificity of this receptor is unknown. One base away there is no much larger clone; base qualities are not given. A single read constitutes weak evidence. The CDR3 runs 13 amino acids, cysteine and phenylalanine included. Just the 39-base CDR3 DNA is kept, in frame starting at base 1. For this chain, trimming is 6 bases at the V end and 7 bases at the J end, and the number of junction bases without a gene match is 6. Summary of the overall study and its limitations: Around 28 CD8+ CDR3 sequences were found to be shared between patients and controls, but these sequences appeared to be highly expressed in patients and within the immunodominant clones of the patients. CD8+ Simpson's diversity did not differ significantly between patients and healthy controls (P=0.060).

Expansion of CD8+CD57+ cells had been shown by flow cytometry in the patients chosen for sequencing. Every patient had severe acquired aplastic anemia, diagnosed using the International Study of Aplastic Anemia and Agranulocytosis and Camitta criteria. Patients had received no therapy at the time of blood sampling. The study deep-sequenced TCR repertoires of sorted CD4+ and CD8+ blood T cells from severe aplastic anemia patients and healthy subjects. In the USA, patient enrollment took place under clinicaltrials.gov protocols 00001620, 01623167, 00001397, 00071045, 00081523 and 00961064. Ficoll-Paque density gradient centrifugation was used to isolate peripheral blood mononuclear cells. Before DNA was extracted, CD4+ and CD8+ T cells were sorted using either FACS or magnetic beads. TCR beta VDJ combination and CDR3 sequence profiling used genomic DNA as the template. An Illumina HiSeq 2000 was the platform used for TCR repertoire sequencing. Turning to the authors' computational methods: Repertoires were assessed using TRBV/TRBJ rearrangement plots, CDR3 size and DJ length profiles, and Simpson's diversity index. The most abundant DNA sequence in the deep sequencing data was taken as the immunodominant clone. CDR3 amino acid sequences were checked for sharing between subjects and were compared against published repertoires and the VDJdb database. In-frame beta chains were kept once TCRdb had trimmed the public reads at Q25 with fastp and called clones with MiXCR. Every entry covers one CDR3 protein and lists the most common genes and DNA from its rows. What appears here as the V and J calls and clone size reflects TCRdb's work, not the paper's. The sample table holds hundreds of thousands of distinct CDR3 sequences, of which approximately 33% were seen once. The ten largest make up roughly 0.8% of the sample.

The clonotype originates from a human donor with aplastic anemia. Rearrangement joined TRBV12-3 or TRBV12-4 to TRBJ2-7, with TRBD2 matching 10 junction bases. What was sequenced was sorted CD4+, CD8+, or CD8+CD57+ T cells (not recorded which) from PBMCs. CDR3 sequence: CASRASGSNEQYF. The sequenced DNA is TGTGCCAGCAGGGCTAGCGGGAGTAATGAGCAGTACTTC.